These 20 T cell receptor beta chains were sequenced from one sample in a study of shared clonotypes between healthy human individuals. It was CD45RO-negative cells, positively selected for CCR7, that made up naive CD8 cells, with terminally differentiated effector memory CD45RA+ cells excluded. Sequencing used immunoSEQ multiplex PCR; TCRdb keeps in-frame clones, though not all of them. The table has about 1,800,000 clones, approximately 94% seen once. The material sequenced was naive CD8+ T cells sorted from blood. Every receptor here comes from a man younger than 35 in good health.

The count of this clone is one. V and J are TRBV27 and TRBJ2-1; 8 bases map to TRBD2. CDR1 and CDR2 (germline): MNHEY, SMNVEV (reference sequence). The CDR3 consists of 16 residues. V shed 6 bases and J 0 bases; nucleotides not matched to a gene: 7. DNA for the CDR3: TGTGCCAGCAGAGAGGGACTAGAGATCTCCTACAATGAGCAGTTCTTC. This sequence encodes CASREGLEISYNEQFF.

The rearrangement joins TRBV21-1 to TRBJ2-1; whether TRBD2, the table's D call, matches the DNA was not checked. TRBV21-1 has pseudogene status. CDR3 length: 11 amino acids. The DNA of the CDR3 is TGTGCCAGAAAGCGGGACAATGAGCAGTTCTTC. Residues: CARKRDNEQFF.

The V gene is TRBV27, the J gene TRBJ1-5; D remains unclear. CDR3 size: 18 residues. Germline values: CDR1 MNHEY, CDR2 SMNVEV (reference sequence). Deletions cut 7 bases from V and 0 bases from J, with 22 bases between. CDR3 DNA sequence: TGTGCCAGCACTAAGGAGCCCATCGATACTTATAGCAATCAGCCCCAGCATTTT. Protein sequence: CASTKEPIDTYSNQPQHF.

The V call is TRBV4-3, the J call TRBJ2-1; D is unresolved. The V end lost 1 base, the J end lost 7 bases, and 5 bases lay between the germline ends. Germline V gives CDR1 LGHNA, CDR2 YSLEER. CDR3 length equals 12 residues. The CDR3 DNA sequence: TGCGCCAGCAGCCAAGGCATTAATGAGCAGTTCTTC. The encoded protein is CASSQGINEQFF.

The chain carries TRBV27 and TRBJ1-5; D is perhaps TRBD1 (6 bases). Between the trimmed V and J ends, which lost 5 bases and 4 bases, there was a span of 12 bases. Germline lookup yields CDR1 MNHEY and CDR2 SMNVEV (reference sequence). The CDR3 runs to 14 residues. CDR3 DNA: TGTGCCAGCAGTAAGACAGGAACAAATCAGCCCCAGCATTTT. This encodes CASSKTGTNQPQHF.

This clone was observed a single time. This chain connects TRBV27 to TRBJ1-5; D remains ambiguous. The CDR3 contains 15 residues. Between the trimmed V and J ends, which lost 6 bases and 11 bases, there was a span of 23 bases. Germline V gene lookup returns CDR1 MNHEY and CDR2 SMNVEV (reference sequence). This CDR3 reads CASSLTGPTPTAQHF. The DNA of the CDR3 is TGTGCCAGCAGCCTTACGGGCCCCACACCTACGGCCCAGCATTTT.

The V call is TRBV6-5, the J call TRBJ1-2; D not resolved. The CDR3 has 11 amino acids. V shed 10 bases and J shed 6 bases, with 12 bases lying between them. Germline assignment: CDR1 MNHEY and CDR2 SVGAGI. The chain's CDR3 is CATGTGNGYTF. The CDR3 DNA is TGTGCCACCGGTACGGGCAATGGCTACACCTTC.

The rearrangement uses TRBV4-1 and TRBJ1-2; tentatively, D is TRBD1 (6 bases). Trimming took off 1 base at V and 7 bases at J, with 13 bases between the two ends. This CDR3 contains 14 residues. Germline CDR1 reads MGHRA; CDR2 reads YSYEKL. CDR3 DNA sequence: TGCGCCAGCAGCCAAGTCGCAGGGGCCATTGGCTACACCTTC. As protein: CASSQVAGAIGYTF.

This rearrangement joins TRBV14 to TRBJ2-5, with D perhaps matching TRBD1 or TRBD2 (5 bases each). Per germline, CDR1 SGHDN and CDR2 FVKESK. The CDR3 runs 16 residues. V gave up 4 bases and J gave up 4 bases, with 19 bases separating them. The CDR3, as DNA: TGTGCCAGCAGCCTTGTTGATACGGGGCGAGGAGAGACCCAGTACTTC. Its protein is CASSLVDTGRGETQYF.

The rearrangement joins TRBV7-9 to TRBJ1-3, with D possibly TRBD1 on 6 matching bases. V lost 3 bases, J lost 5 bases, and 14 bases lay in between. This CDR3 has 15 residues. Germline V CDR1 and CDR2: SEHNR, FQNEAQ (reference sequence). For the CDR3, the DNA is TGTGCCAGCAGCTTTACTAACAGGGTTAGAAACACCATATATTTT. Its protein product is CASSFTNRVRNTIYF.

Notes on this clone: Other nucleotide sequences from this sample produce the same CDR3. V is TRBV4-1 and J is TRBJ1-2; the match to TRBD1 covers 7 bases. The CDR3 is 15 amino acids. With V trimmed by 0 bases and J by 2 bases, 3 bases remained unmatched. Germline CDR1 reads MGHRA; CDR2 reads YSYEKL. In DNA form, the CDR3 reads TGCGCCAGCAGCCAAGAACCGGGACAGAACTATGGCTACACCTTC. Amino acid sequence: CASSQEPGQNYGYTF.

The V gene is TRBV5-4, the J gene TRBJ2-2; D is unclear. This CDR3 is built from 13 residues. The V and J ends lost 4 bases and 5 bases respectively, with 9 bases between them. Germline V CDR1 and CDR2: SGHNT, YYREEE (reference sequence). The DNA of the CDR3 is TGTGCCAGCAGCCCCGTCCAAACCGGGGAGCTGTTTTTT. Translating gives CASSPVQTGELFF.

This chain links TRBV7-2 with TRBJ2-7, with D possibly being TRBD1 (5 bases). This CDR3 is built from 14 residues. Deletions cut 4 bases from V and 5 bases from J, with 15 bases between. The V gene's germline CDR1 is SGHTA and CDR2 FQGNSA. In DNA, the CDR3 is TGTGCCAGCAGCTATTCACAGGCCCTAAACGAGCAGTACTTC. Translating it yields CASSYSQALNEQYF.

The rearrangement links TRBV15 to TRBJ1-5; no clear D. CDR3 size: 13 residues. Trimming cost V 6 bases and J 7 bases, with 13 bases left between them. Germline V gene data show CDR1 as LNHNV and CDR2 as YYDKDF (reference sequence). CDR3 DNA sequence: TGTGCCACCAGTTCTGAAGTCTGGCAGCCCCAGCATTTT. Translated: CATSSEVWQPQHF.

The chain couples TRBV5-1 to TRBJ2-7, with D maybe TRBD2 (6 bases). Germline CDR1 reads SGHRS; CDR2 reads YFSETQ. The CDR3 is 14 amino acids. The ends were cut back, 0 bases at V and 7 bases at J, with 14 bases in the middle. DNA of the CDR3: TGCGCCAGCAGCTTGGAGGGACTGGGGTCTGAGCAGTACTTC. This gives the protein CASSLEGLGSEQYF.

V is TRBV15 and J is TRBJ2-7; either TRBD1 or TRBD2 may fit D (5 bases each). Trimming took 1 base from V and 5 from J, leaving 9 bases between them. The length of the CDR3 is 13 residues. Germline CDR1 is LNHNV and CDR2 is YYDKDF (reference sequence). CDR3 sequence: CATSRVMGDEQYF. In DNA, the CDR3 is TGTGCCACCAGCAGAGTTATGGGGGACGAGCAGTACTTC.

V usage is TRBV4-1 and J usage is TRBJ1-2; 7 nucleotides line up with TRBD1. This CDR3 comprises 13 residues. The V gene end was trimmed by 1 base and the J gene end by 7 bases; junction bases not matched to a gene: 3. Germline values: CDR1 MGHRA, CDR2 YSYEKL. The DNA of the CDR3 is TGCGCCAGCAGCCAAGTGACAGGGTTTGGCTACACCTTC. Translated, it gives CASSQVTGFGYTF.

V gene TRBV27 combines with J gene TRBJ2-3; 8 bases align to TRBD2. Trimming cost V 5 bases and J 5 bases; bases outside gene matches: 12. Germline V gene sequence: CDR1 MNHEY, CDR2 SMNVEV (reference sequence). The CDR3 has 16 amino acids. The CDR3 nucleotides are TGTGCCAGCAGTCTTTCCGGGACTAGTGGGGTAGATACGCAGTATTTT. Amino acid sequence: CASSLSGTSGVDTQYF.

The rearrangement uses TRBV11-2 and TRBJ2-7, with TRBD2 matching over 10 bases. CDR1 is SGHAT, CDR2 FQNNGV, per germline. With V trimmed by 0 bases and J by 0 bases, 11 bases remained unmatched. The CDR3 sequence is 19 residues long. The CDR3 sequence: CASSLETSLAGDVSYEQYF. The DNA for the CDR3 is TGTGCCAGCAGCTTAGAAACGTCGCTAGCGGGAGATGTCTCCTACGAGCAGTACTTC.

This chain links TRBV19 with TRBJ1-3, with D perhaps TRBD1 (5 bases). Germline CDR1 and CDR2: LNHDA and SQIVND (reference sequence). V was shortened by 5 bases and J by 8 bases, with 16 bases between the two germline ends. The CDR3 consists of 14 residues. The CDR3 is CASSHRDGPDTIYF. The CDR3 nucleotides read TGTGCCAGTAGTCACCGGGACGGCCCCGACACCATATATTTT.